These 10 T cell receptor beta chains came from one sample sequenced in a study of patients and donors after allogeneic stem cell transplantation. TCRdb reanalysed the RT-PCR reads using MiXCR and keeps one entry per CDR3 protein. The table records fewer than 75,000 distinct CDR3 sequences, roughly 13% of them present only once. The sample comprised blood, either unsorted or a sorted T cell fraction (not recorded which). These receptors were collected from a human donor who was either an allogeneic HSCT recipient or a stem cell or donor lymphocyte infusion donor (not recorded which). It is not recorded whose cells these are; they may come from a transplant donor.

This clonotype was counted only a few times. The CDR3 loop reads CATSDFRSGTGYTDTQYF. The CDR3 DNA sequence: TGTGCCACCAGTGATTTTCGGTCCGGGACAGGGTACACAGATACGCAGTATTTT. The V and J genes are TRBV24-1 and TRBJ2-3; 9 positions agree with TRBD1. Trimming cost V 1 base and J 2 bases; bases outside gene matches: 9. Per germline, CDR1 KGHDR and CDR2 SFDVKD. The CDR3 consists of 18 residues.

The sample holds a few counts of this clonotype. The genes are TRBV24-1 and TRBJ2-3, with 7 bases fitting TRBD2. Germline assignment: CDR1 KGHDR and CDR2 SFDVKD. CDR3 length: 19 residues. The junction had 16 bases not matched to a gene; V was cut back by 1 base and J by 4 bases. CDR3 residues: CATSDFTSGGTRWADTQYF. DNA for the CDR3: TGTGCCACCAGTGATTTTACCTCGGGAGGCACCCGGTGGGCAGATACGCAGTATTTT.

This rearrangement joins TRBV6-5 to TRBJ2-7, with 7 bases that match TRBD2. Germline V gene lookup returns CDR1 MNHEY and CDR2 SVGAGI. J gave up 2 bases and V 0 bases, and 7 bases lay outside the gene matches. This CDR3 is built from 16 residues. The CDR3 DNA follows: TGTGCCAGCAGTTACTCGAGGGCTAGCGGCCCCTACGAGCAGTACTTC. Encoded protein: CASSYSRASGPYEQYF.

The chain combines TRBV27 with TRBJ2-2; D is undetermined. The CDR3 is made up of 16 amino acids. V was pared by 5 bases and J by 3 bases, with 16 bases between. Germline V gene data show CDR1 as MNHEY and CDR2 as SMNVEV (reference sequence). The CDR3 DNA reads TGTGCCAGCAGTCTCCTAGGGCTTACGGACACCGGGGAGCTGTTTTTT. Its protein product is CASSLLGLTDTGELFF.

Many counts were recorded for this clonotype. This rearrangement joins TRBV29-1 to TRBJ1-3; D possibly corresponds to TRBD1 (5 bases). V was cut by 7 bases and J by 0 bases, with 16 bases left in between. The CDR3 length is 15 residues. Per the germline V gene, CDR1 is SQVTM and CDR2 is ANQGSEA. CDR3 bases: TGCAGCGGTGGGACGCCGGGCGGCTCTGGAAACACCATATATTTT. Translated, it gives CSGGTPGGSGNTIYF.

This clonotype was seen only a few times. This chain links TRBV27 with TRBJ2-3; no clear D gene. In germline, CDR1 is MNHEY, CDR2 SMNVEV (reference sequence). Deletions cut 1 base from V and 1 base from J, with 18 bases between. The CDR3 has 18 residues. The CDR3 sequence: CASSLYPRLGLGTDTQYF. CDR3 bases: TGTGCCAGCAGTTTATATCCCCGTCTGGGTCTGGGCACAGATACGCAGTATTTT.

The CDR3 sequence is CATIKPKGLCQPQHF. The CDR3 region has the DNA TGTGCCACCATCAAGCCCAAAGGTCTGTGTCAGCCCCAGCATTTT. The gene calls are TRBV24-1 and TRBJ1-5; D uncertain. V was trimmed by 8 bases and J by 6 bases, leaving 19 bases between them. CDR3 size: 15 residues. Germline V CDR1 and CDR2: KGHDR, SFDVKD.

This rearrangement joins TRBV25-1 to TRBJ1-5; 7 bases align to TRBD1. Germline V gene data show CDR1 as MGHDK and CDR2 as SYGVNS. Unmatched junction bases numbered 10, after V lost 6 bases and J lost 5 bases. CDR3 length: 15 residues. The CDR3 here is CASSASTGQDQPQHF. The CDR3 DNA is TGTGCCAGCAGCGCCTCGACAGGGCAGGATCAGCCCCAGCATTTT.

The rearrangement links TRBV7-9 to TRBJ2-1; the D is unclear. V was clipped by 2 bases and J by 4 bases, with 9 bases between them. This CDR3 has 14 amino acids. Germline CDR1 SEHNR, CDR2 FQNEAQ (reference sequence). The CDR3 bases are TGTGCCAGCAGCTTAACTGACTTATACAATGAGCAGTTCTTC. Translating gives CASSLTDLYNEQFF.

In its sample, this clonotype was seen many times. The genes are TRBV18 and TRBJ1-2, with 8 bases that match TRBD1. Trimming at V came to 2 bases and at J to 6 bases, leaving 11 bases not matched to a gene. Per germline, CDR1 KGHSH and CDR2 LQKENI. This CDR3 region has 16 residues. The DNA for the CDR3 is TGTGCCAGCTCACCAGTGACAGGGGAGCTTTCGCATGGCTACACCTTC. Translation gives CASSPVTGELSHGYTF. The whole variable domain, remainder taken from reference TRBV18 and TRBJ1-2, is NAGVMQNPRHLVRRRGQEARLRCSPMKGHSHVYWYRQLPEEGLKFMVYLQKENIIDESGMPKERFSAEFPKEGPSILRIQQVVRGDSAAYFCASSPVTGELSHGYTFGSGTRLTVV.